The T cell receptor (beta chain) under discussion was sequenced for a study of T cell changes during pregnancy in multiple sclerosis. Germline V gene lookup returns CDR1 MNHEY and CDR2 SMNVEV (reference sequence). This CDR3 region has 14 residues. The ends were cut back, 4 bases at V and 6 bases at J, with 16 bases in the middle. TCRdb keeps only in-frame clones here, not all; method: immunoSEQ multiplex PCR. The sample has tens of thousands of clones; around nine tenths are singletons. The count of this clone is one. The sample here was CD8+ T cells from peripheral blood mononuclear cells, taken before pregnancy. The TCR comes from a female donor with multiple sclerosis, enrolled in a pregnancy study. The V call is TRBV27, the J call TRBJ2-7, with D possibly TRBD2 on 5 matching bases. The CDR3 region has the DNA TGTGCCAGCAGTTCCCTAGCCACTAGAGGCGAGCAGTACTTC. The encoded protein is CASSSLATRGEQYF.